Below, 25 T cell receptor beta chains from the same sample are listed, as sequenced in a study of vaccination effects on CD4 cells after COVID-19. Repertoires were generated with immunoSEQ multiplex PCR, while TCRdb's copy carries only in-frame clones and drops some. The repertoire has some 36,000 clones, 65% to 70% of them found once; the top ten carry 4% to 5%. No antigen is known for these receptors. Culture proceeded for approximately 10 days, and CD4+ T cells were then isolated. This specimen consisted of CD4+ T cells from PBMCs cultured without peptide, obtained before COVID-19 vaccination. The receptors originated from a human donor who received a COVID-19 vaccine.

This chain joins TRBV5-1 and TRBJ2-5; a possible D gene is TRBD1 (5 bases). V was clipped by 4 bases and J by 2 bases, with 12 bases between them. This CDR3 has 14 amino acids. CDR1 SGHRS and CDR2 YFSETQ come from the germline V gene. CDR3 DNA sequence: TGCGCCAGCAGCCTCTCCAGGGCGCAAGAGACCCAGTACTTC. Translated: CASSLSRAQETQYF.

In regard to this clone: Relative to the germline gene, one junction end is altered; a read error may explain this. Other DNA sequences in this specimen translate into the identical CDR3. V usage is TRBV6-5 and J usage is TRBJ1-6; 10 nucleotides align to TRBD1. Germline values: CDR1 MNHEY, CDR2 SVGAGI. The CDR3 runs to 15 residues. The CDR3 loop reads CASSYAGTGESPLHF. The CDR3 DNA sequence: TGTGCCAGTAGTTACGCCGGGACAGGGGAATCACCCCTCCACTTT.

This clone is medium-sized in the sample. The chain recombines TRBV19 with TRBJ1-5, with a tentative D call TRBD1 (6 bases). Trimming cost V 6 bases and J 1 base, with 13 bases left between them. The CDR3 is made up of 15 amino acids. The V gene's germline CDR1 is LNHDA and CDR2 SQIVND (reference sequence). The DNA for the CDR3 is TGTGCCAGTAGCCGCGACAGGCTCAGCAATCAGCCCCAGCATTTT. This sequence encodes CASSRDRLSNQPQHF.

The V and J genes are TRBV2 and TRBJ1-1; 10 bases are a match to TRBD1. CDR1 and CDR2 (germline): SNHLY, FYNNEI. Trimming took 6 bases from V and 1 from J; bases not matched to a gene: 5. This CDR3 has 15 amino acids. The CDR3 region has the DNA TGTGCCAGCAGGCGGGACAGGGGTACGAACACTGAAGCTTTCTTT. This gives the protein CASRRDRGTNTEAFF.

The chain has TRBV10-2 and TRBJ1-5, with D possibly being TRBD1 (5 bases). Germline V CDR1 and CDR2: WSHSY, SAAADI. CDR3 length equals 15 residues. Deletions cut 4 bases from V and 2 bases from J, with 12 bases between. Written as DNA, the CDR3 is TGCGCCAGCAGTGCGATCCAGGGAGGCAATCAGCCCCAGCATTTT. It specifies CASSAIQGGNQPQHF.

The CDR3 DNA reads as TGTGCCAGCAGTGAACTAGCGGGGACCCCCTACGAGCAGTACTTC. Its protein product is CASSELAGTPYEQYF. V is TRBV6-1 and J is TRBJ2-7, with 9 bases that match TRBD2. Trimming cost V 2 bases and J 2 bases; bases outside gene matches: 4. The CDR3 spans 15 residues. Germline assignment: CDR1 MNHNS and CDR2 SASEGT.

This chain links TRBV6-1 with TRBJ2-3; D might be TRBD1 (5 bases). Germline assignment: CDR1 MNHNS and CDR2 SASEGT. The CDR3 length is 15 residues. Trimming shortened V by 3 bases and J by 1 base, and 11 bases separated the two germline ends. The CDR3: CASSEGQVGTDTQYF. For the CDR3, the DNA is TGTGCCAGCAGTGAGGGGCAAGTGGGCACAGATACGCAGTATTTT.

The chain carries TRBV29-1 and TRBJ2-1; no clear D gene. CDR3 length: 13 amino acids. V lost 6 bases and J lost 8, with 17 bases in between. Per germline, CDR1 SQVTM and CDR2 ANQGSEA. The CDR3 loop reads CSVEPGVVYEQFF. DNA for the CDR3: TGCAGCGTCGAGCCAGGAGTGGTGTATGAGCAGTTCTTC.

In its sample, this clone was seen once. The rearrangement joins TRBV25-1 to TRBJ1-1; a weak D match, TRBD1 (5 bases). The CDR3 contains 17 residues. Germline assignment: CDR1 MGHDK and CDR2 SYGVNS. V was pared by 4 bases and J by 0 bases, with 18 bases between. The CDR3 nucleotides are TGTGCCAGCAGTGCGGAAAGGGACGGACCGTTGAACACTGAAGCTTTCTTT. It specifies CASSAERDGPLNTEAFF.

The chain combines TRBV30 with TRBJ1-5, with a possible D match to TRBD1 (5 bases). Trimming took 3 bases from V and 1 from J, leaving 7 bases between them. The CDR3 covers 13 residues. In germline, CDR1 is GTSNPN, CDR2 SVGIG (reference sequence). The CDR3: CAWSEGSNQPQHF. The CDR3 coding sequence is TGTGCCTGGAGCGAGGGGAGCAATCAGCCCCAGCATTTT.

The chain has TRBV18 and TRBJ1-2; D may be TRBD1 (6 bases). V lost 5 bases and J lost 6, with 10 bases in between. In germline, CDR1 is KGHSH, CDR2 LQKENI. CDR3 length: 12 residues. The CDR3 region is CASSSSGDGYTF. The CDR3 nucleotides are TGTGCCAGCTCATCATCAGGGGATGGCTACACCTTC.

The chain has TRBV6-1 and TRBJ2-5, with TRBD1 matching over 7 bases. J was trimmed by 4 bases and V by 2 bases; bases with no gene match: 10. Per germline, CDR1 MNHNS and CDR2 SASEGT. The CDR3 runs 16 residues. The CDR3 nucleotides read TGTGCCAGCAGTGAATCGTCAGGGGGTATCAGAGAGACCCAGTACTTC. It is translated as CASSESSGGIRETQYF.

The table lists this clone with a few counts. This chain connects TRBV10-1 to TRBJ1-2; D is uncertain. The CDR3 spans 13 residues. V lost 3 bases and J lost 3, with 8 bases in between. Germline V gene lookup returns CDR1 WNHNN and CDR2 SYGVQD (reference sequence). CDR3 coding DNA: TGCGCCAGCAGTGAAGGATTCGACTATGGCTACACCTTC. It yields the protein CASSEGFDYGYTF.

The rearrangement uses TRBV15 and TRBJ1-3; D is ambiguous. The V end lost 5 bases, the J end lost 0 bases, and 11 bases lay between the germline ends. CDR3 length: 15 residues. Germline lookup yields CDR1 LNHNV and CDR2 YYDKDF (reference sequence). CDR3 bases: TGTGCCACCAGCTTCCCTCAAGTCTCTGGAAACACCATATATTTT. Translated: CATSFPQVSGNTIYF.

The chain carries TRBV6-5 and TRBJ2-1; D remains ambiguous. The CDR3 is 15 residues long. Germline-derived CDR1 and CDR2 are MNHEY and SVGAGI. Trimming removed 0 bases at V and 4 bases at J, with 10 bases between. CDR3: CASSYSPEAYNEQFF. The CDR3 DNA reads as TGTGCCAGCAGTTACTCTCCGGAAGCTTACAATGAGCAGTTCTTC.

The genes are TRBV7-9 and TRBJ2-3, with 8 bases matching TRBD2. Germline V CDR1 and CDR2: SEHNR, FQNEAQ (reference sequence). Trimming took 2 bases from V and 3 from J; bases not matched to a gene: 4. The CDR3 contains 15 residues. CDR3 sequence (DNA): TGTGCCAGCAGCTTATACTCGGGGGGGACAGATACGCAGTATTTT. Its protein is CASSLYSGGTDTQYF.

In its sample, this clone was seen once. This rearrangement joins TRBV10-1 to TRBJ2-3; 13 bases agree with TRBD2. The CDR3 runs 15 residues. The germline CDR1 and CDR2 sequences are WNHNN and SYGVQD (reference sequence). The V gene end was trimmed by 3 bases and the J gene end by 11 bases; junction bases not matched to a gene: 8. CDR3 sequence reads: CASSELAGGAGGQYF. The CDR3, as DNA: TGCGCCAGCAGTGAACTAGCGGGAGGGGCCGGGGGGCAGTATTTT.

V usage is TRBV6-1 and J usage is TRBJ2-2, with 7 positions matching TRBD2. V lost 2 bases, J lost 2 bases, and 8 bases stayed unmatched. Germline V gene lookup returns CDR1 MNHNS and CDR2 SASEGT. The CDR3 extends over 17 amino acids. CDR3 sequence reads: CASSERVGGGNTGELFF. CDR3 sequence (DNA): TGTGCCAGCAGTGAACGGGTAGGCGGGGGAAACACCGGGGAGCTGTTTTTT.

This clone was seen a handful of times. The V and J genes are TRBV6-2 or TRBV6-3 and TRBJ1-1; weak D call: TRBD1 (6 bases). V lost 4 bases to trimming and J lost 5 bases, with 11 bases between them. Per germline, CDR1 MNHEY and CDR2 SVGEGT. The length of the CDR3 is 13 residues. The CDR3 reads CASSFPDRTEAFF. The CDR3, as DNA: TGTGCCAGCAGTTTTCCAGACAGGACTGAAGCTTTCTTT.

The chain uses TRBV6-5 and TRBJ2-1, with unresolved D. Trimming pared 7 bases from V and 0 bases from J, leaving 10 bases between. This CDR3 is built from 14 residues. The germline V gene has CDR1 MNHEY and CDR2 SVGAGI. The CDR3 DNA reads as TGTGCCAGCAATATGGGTCTCTCCTACAATGAGCAGTTCTTC. It translates to CASNMGLSYNEQFF.

The V call is TRBV15, the J call TRBJ2-1, with 9 bases lining up with TRBD2. The CDR3 extends over 15 amino acids. Unmatched junction bases numbered 6, after V lost 1 base and J lost 8 bases. In germline, CDR1 is LNHNV, CDR2 YYDKDF (reference sequence). The CDR3 protein is CATSRAAGGLDEQFF. Written as DNA, the CDR3 is TGTGCCACCAGCAGAGCGGCGGGAGGGTTGGATGAGCAGTTCTTC.

The V and J genes are TRBV6-5 and TRBJ2-1; 11 bases match TRBD1. Germline V gene lookup returns CDR1 MNHEY and CDR2 SVGAGI. Trimming removed 6 bases from V and 7 bases from J; junction bases left unmatched: 5. The CDR3 spans 14 residues. Here the CDR3 reads CASSPGQGANEQFF. In DNA, the CDR3 is TGTGCCAGCAGCCCCGGACAGGGGGCGAATGAGCAGTTCTTC.

Here the CDR3 DNA reads TGTGCCAGCAGTGAAGCAAGGACACGTTCTTTCTTT. The encoded protein is CASSEARTRSFF. The chain uses TRBV6-1 and TRBJ1-1; weak D call: TRBD1 (5 bases). The germline V and J ends were trimmed by 0 bases and 12 bases, with 11 bases remaining between them. The V gene's germline CDR1 is MNHNS and CDR2 SASEGT. The CDR3 length is 12 residues.

The genes are TRBV5-1 and TRBJ2-7; a possible D gene is TRBD2 (5 bases). Germline lookup yields CDR1 SGHRS and CDR2 YFSETQ. The CDR3 consists of 14 residues. The V gene lost 4 bases and the J gene lost 2 bases, with 13 bases spanning the gap. The CDR3 loop is CASSPGRVTYEQYF. The CDR3 DNA sequence: TGCGCCAGCAGCCCCGGGCGGGTCACCTACGAGCAGTACTTC.

The genes are TRBV4-1 and TRBJ2-3; perhaps D is TRBD1 or TRBD2 (6 bases each). V lost 4 bases, J lost 4 bases, and 18 bases lay in between. The CDR3 has 16 amino acids. Germline V gene lookup returns CDR1 MGHRA and CDR2 YSYEKL. CDR3 loop: CASSRGAGINSDTQYF. In nucleotides, the CDR3 is TGCGCCAGCAGCCGGGGGGCCGGAATAAATTCAGATACGCAGTATTTT.